What follows are 6 T cell receptor beta chains derived from one specimen sequenced in a study of blood T cell repertoires in COVID-19. Some clones are missing from TCRdb's copy, which holds only in-frame ones; the method was immunoSEQ multiplex PCR. Here the sample spans about 300,000 clones, 65% to 85% being singletons. The sample was peripheral blood. All receptors come from a human donor with COVID-19, enrolled during active disease. The donor label of this sample is uncertain.

This chain links TRBV29-1 with TRBJ2-3; D unresolved. V lost 4 bases and J 0 bases, leaving 8 bases between the germline ends. CDR3 length: 13 residues. Germline V gives CDR1 SQVTM, CDR2 ANQGSEA. This CDR3 is CSVGAQSTDTQYF. CDR3 DNA sequence: TGCAGCGTTGGGGCCCAGAGCACAGATACGCAGTATTTT.

The genes are TRBV3-1 (or the pseudogene TRBV3-2) and TRBJ2-3, with D perhaps TRBD2 (5 bases). The V end was cut by 4 bases, the J end by 11 bases, with 19 bases between. The V gene's germline CDR1 is LGHDT and CDR2 YNNKEL (reference sequence). This CDR3 has 14 residues. The DNA of the CDR3 is TGTGCCAGCAGCCCAGCTGACGACTACCTAGGGCAGTATTTT. Its protein is CASSPADDYLGQYF.

The chain employs TRBV11-2 and TRBJ2-1; 7 nucleotides agree with TRBD2. V trimming: 7 bases; J trimming: 8 bases; junction bases outside the gene matches: 14. The germline V gene has CDR1 SGHAT and CDR2 FQNNGV. The CDR3 length is 15 residues. CDR3 bases: TGTGCCAGCACCCAGCTATCCAGACTAGCCGATGAGCAGTTCTTC. It specifies CASTQLSRLADEQFF.

The V gene is TRBV5-1, the J gene TRBJ1-4; 9 bases map to TRBD1. From germline, CDR1 is SGHRS and CDR2 YFSETQ. Germline trimming cut 4 bases from V and 8 bases from J; bases unmatched to any gene: 3. CDR3 length: 13 amino acids. In DNA, the CDR3 is TGCGCCAGCAGCCGCGACAGGGGGGAAAAACTGTTTTTT. Encoded protein: CASSRDRGEKLFF.

This clone was counted at least ten times. The CDR3 loop reads CASSQGLSSGYLGTQYF. The CDR3 DNA reads as TGCGCCAGCAGCCAAGGGTTGAGTAGCGGATACCTAGGGACCCAGTACTTC. V gene TRBV4-1 combines with J gene TRBJ2-5, with a tentative D call TRBD2 (6 bases). The CDR3 is 17 residues long. Germline lookup yields CDR1 MGHRA and CDR2 YSYEKL. The germline V and J ends were trimmed by 1 base and 7 bases, with 22 bases remaining between them.

This clone was observed once. J is TRBJ2-2 and V is TRBV29-1; tentatively, D is TRBD2 (5 bases). The CDR3 is 13 residues long. CDR1 is SQVTM, CDR2 ANQGSEA, per germline. Trimming took 0 bases from V and 4 from J, leaving 6 bases between them. The CDR3 protein is CSVEDRGTGELFF. The CDR3 DNA reads TGCAGCGTTGAAGATCGGGGCACCGGGGAGCTGTTTTTT.